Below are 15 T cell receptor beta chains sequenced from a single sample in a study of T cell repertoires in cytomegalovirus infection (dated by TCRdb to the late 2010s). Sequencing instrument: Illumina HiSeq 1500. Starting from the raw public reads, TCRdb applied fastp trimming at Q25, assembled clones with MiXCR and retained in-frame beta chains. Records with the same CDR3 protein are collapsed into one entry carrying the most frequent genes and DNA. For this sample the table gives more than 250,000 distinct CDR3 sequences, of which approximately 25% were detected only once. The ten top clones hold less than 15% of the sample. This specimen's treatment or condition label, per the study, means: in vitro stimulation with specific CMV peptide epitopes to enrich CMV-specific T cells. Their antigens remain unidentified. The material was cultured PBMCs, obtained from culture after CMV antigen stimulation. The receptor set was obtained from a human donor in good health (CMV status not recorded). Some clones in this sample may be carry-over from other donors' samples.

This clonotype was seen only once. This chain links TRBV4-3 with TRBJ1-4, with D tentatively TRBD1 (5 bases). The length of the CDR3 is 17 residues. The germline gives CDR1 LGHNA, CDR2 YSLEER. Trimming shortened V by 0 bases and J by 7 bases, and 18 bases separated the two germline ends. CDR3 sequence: CASSQDLPRGSSEKLFF. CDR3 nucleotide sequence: TGCGCCAGCAGCCAAGATCTTCCGAGGGGTAGTAGTGAAAAACTGTTTTTT.

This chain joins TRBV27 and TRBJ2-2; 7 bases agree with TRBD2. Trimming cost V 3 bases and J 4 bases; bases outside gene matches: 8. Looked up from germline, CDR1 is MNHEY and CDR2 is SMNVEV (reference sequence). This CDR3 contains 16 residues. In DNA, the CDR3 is TGTGCCAGCAGTTTTGGCGGGAGTTTCCGCACCGGGGAGCTGTTTTTT. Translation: CASSFGGSFRTGELFF.

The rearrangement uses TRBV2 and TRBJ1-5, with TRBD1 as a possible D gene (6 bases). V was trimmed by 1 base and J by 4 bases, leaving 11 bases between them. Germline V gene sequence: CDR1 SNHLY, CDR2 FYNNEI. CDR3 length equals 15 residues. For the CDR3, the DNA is TGTGCCAGCAGTGAAGGGTCAGGGGTTAATCAGCCCCAGCATTTT. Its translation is CASSEGSGVNQPQHF.

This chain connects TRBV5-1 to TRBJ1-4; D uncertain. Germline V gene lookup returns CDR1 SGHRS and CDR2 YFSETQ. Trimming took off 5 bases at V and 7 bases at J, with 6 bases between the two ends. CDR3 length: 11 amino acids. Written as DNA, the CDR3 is TGCGCCAGCAGGGGAGCTGAAAAACTGTTTTTT. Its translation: CASRGAEKLFF.

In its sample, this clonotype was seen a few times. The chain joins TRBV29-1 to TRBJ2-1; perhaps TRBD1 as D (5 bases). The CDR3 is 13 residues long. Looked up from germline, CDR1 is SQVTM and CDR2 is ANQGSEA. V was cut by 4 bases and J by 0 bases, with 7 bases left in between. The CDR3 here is CSVGQGSYNEQFF. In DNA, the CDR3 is TGCAGCGTTGGGCAGGGCTCCTACAATGAGCAGTTCTTC.

This CDR3 reads CASSLLSSGRRTDTQYF. As DNA, the CDR3 is TGTGCCAGCAGTCTCCTCTCTAGCGGGAGACGCACAGATACGCAGTATTTT. This sequence joins TRBV27 and TRBJ2-3; 10 positions match TRBD2. The CDR3 has 17 amino acids. Germline values: CDR1 MNHEY, CDR2 SMNVEV (reference sequence). J was trimmed by 1 base and V by 5 bases; bases with no gene match: 9.

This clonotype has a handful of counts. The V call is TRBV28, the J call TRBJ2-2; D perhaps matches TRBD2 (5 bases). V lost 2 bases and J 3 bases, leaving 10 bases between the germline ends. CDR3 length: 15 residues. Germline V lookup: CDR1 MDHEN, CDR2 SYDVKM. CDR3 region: CASSLIASDTGELFF. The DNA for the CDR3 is TGTGCCAGCAGTTTAATAGCGAGCGACACCGGGGAGCTGTTTTTT.

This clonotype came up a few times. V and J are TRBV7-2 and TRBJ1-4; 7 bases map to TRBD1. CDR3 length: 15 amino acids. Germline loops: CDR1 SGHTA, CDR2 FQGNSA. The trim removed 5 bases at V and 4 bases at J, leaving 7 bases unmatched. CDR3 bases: TGTGCCAGCAGCCCTCGGACAGGAATTAATGAAAAACTGTTTTTT. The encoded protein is CASSPRTGINEKLFF.

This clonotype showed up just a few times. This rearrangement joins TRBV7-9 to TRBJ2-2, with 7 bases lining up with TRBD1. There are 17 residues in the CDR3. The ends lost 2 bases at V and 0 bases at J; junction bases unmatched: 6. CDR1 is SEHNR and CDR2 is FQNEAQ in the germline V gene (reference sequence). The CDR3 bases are TGTGCCAGCAGCTTAATTGCCGGGACAGCGAACACCGGGGAGCTGTTTTTT. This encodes CASSLIAGTANTGELFF.

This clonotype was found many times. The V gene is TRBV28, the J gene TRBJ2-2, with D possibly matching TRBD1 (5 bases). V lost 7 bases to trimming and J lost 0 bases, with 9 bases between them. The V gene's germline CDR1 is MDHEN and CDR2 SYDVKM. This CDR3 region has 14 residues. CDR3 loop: CASTGAANTGELFF. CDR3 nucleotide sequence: TGTGCCAGCACTGGGGCAGCGAACACCGGGGAGCTGTTTTTT.

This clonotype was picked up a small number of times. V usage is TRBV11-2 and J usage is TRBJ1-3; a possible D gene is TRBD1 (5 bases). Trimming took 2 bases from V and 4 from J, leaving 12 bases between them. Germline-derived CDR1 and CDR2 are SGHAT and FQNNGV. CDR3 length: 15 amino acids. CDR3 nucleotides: TGTGCCAGCAGCTTAACAGGCCACGGGGGAAACACCATATATTTT. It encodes CASSLTGHGGNTIYF.

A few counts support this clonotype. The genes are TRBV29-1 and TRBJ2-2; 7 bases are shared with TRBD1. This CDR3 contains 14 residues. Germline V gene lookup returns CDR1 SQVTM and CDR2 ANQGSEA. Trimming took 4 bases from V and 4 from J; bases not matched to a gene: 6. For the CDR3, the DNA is TGCAGCGTTGGGTTAGGGGGCGTCACCGGGGAGCTGTTTTTT. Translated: CSVGLGGVTGELFF.

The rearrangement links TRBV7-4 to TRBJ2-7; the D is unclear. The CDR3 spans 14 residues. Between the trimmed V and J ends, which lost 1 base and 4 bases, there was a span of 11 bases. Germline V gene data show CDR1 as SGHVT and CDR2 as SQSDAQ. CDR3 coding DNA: TGTGCCAGCAGCTTAGAGGTCTTTCCGTACGAGCAGTACTTC. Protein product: CASSLEVFPYEQYF.

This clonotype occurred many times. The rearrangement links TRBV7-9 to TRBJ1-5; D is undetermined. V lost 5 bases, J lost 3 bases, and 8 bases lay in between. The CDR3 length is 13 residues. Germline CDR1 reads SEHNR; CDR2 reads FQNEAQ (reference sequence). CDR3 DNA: TGTGCCAGCAGCAAAAGGGCCAATCAGCCCCAGCATTTT. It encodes CASSKRANQPQHF.

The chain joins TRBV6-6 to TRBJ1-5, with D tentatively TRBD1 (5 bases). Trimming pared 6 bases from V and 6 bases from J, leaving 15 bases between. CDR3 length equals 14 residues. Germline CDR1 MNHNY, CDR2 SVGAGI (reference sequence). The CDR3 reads CASSKAGSGQPQHF. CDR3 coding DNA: TGTGCCAGCAGCAAGGCAGGGTCCGGTCAGCCCCAGCATTTT.